Following are 20 T cell receptor beta chains from one sample sequenced in a study of shared clonotypes between healthy human individuals. The table came from immunoSEQ multiplex PCR; TCRdb's copy has only in-frame clones and leaves some out. Among hundreds of thousands of clones listed, 96% were seen once. It was CD45RO-negative cells, positively selected for CCR7, that made up naive CD8 cells, with terminally differentiated effector memory CD45RA+ cells excluded. Specimen: naive CD8+ T cells sorted from blood. The source of these receptors is a woman aged 30 to 39 in good health.

This clone came up once. The chain couples TRBV19 to TRBJ1-1, with D unclear. This CDR3 spans 16 amino acids. Germline CDR1 reads LNHDA; CDR2 reads SQIVND (reference sequence). V lost 6 bases to trimming and J lost 0 bases, with 17 bases between them. This CDR3 is CASRTITAAMNTEAFF. The CDR3 DNA follows: TGTGCCAGTAGAACGATAACAGCGGCCATGAACACTGAAGCTTTCTTT.

V is TRBV27 and J is TRBJ2-7, with 8 positions matching TRBD1. Germline V gene data show CDR1 as MNHEY and CDR2 as SMNVEV (reference sequence). J gave up 2 bases and V 5 bases, and 11 bases lay outside the gene matches. The CDR3 loop spans 16 amino acids. CDR3 region: CASSTNGDRLTYEQYF. For the CDR3, the DNA is TGTGCCAGCAGTACAAACGGGGACAGGCTAACCTACGAGCAGTACTTC.

The count of this clone is one. This chain joins TRBV27 and TRBJ1-5, with D perhaps matching TRBD1 (6 bases). The CDR3 covers 14 residues. Germline V CDR1 and CDR2: MNHEY, SMNVEV (reference sequence). V shed 5 bases and J shed 3 bases, with 11 bases lying between them. This CDR3 reads CASSPRGFNQPQHF. CDR3 coding DNA: TGTGCCAGCAGTCCGAGGGGGTTCAATCAGCCCCAGCATTTT.

This chain uses TRBV28 with TRBJ2-7, with 8 bases identical to TRBD1. The CDR3 contains 16 residues. Unmatched junction bases numbered 12, after V lost 4 bases and J lost 4 bases. In germline, CDR1 is MDHEN, CDR2 SYDVKM. The CDR3 spells CASSSSWTGLVYEQYF. The CDR3 DNA follows: TGTGCCAGCAGTTCATCCTGGACAGGGTTGGTGTACGAGCAGTACTTC.

J is TRBJ2-2 and V is TRBV27, with TRBD2 as a possible D gene (5 bases). V gave up 4 bases and J gave up 7 bases, with 10 bases separating them. The CDR3 has 13 amino acids. Germline V gene data show CDR1 as MNHEY and CDR2 as SMNVEV (reference sequence). The CDR3 region has the DNA TGTGCCAGCAGTTGGTGGGAGAGCGGGGAGCTGTTTTTT. Its protein product is CASSWWESGELFF.

The V and J genes are TRBV28 and TRBJ1-1; 7 bases agree with TRBD1. Per germline, CDR1 MDHEN and CDR2 SYDVKM. CDR3 size: 17 residues. V trimming: 2 bases; J trimming: 0 bases; junction bases outside the gene matches: 9. In DNA form, the CDR3 reads TGTGCCAGCAGTTTAAGCCCCGTAGGGACAGTGAACACTGAAGCTTTCTTT. It codes for CASSLSPVGTVNTEAFF.

The chain employs TRBV18 and TRBJ2-3; D gene unclear. There are 14 residues in the CDR3. Trimming stripped 3 bases from V and 2 bases from J, with 9 bases between. CDR1 is KGHSH and CDR2 is LQKENI in the germline V gene. Here the CDR3 reads CASSPSGNTDTQYF. CDR3 in DNA: TGTGCCAGCTCACCTTCTGGGAACACAGATACGCAGTATTTT.

The chain employs TRBV2 and TRBJ1-1, with D unclear. The CDR3 covers 11 residues. V shed 11 bases and J shed 8 bases, with 15 bases lying between them. Germline V gene sequence: CDR1 SNHLY, CDR2 FYNNEI. As DNA, the CDR3 is TGTGCCGGAAAGATGGGCCTGGAAGCTTTCTTT. This codes for CAGKMGLEAFF.

As for this clone: This clone may be a read error of a much larger clone one base away. Other DNA sequences in this specimen translate into the identical CDR3. The chain combines TRBV5-1 with TRBJ2-7; no firm D call. Trimming took off 3 bases at V and 0 bases at J, with 1 base between the two ends. Germline CDR1 and CDR2: SGHRS and YFSETQ. This CDR3 has 11 residues. The CDR3 region is CASSSSYEQYF. The CDR3, as DNA: TGCGCCAGCAGCTCCTCCTACGAGCAGTACTTC.

The chain is built from TRBV4-2 and TRBJ2-1, with TRBD2 matching 8 bases. J gave up 3 bases and V 0 bases, and 7 bases lay outside the gene matches. This CDR3 has 17 amino acids. Per germline, CDR1 LGHNA and CDR2 YNFKEQ. The CDR3 DNA sequence: TGTGCCAGCAGCCAAGATTTGGCGGGAGGTGGCTACAATGAGCAGTTCTTC. Protein product: CASSQDLAGGGYNEQFF.

The rearrangement links TRBV13 to TRBJ2-3, with TRBD1 as a possible D gene (5 bases). This CDR3 has 15 amino acids. V was cut by 1 base and J by 0 bases, with 8 bases left in between. In germline, CDR1 is PRHDT, CDR2 FYEKMQ (reference sequence). In DNA, the CDR3 is TGTGCCAGCAGCTTAGCAGGGTTGAGCACAGATACGCAGTATTTT. Its translation is CASSLAGLSTDTQYF.

The chain joins TRBV5-4 to TRBJ2-1; D unclear. V was pared by 0 bases and J by 7 bases, with 11 bases between. Germline values: CDR1 SGHNT, CDR2 YYREEE (reference sequence). The CDR3 spans 14 residues. The CDR3 loop is CASSLGQVANEQFF. Written as DNA, the CDR3 is TGTGCCAGCAGCTTGGGCCAGGTGGCGAATGAGCAGTTCTTC.

The J gene is TRBJ2-2, the V gene TRBV19; 7 bases match TRBD2. With 5 bases clipped from V and 10 bases from J, the junction kept 13 bases outside the gene matches. The CDR3 spans 15 residues. The germline V gene has CDR1 LNHDA and CDR2 SQIVND (reference sequence). The CDR3 sequence: CASSPYTLAGLELFF. The CDR3 nucleotides read TGTGCCAGTAGTCCATACACTTTAGCGGGTTTGGAGCTGTTTTTT.

This clone was seen only a few times. Other DNA sequences in this specimen translate into the identical CDR3. This chain joins TRBV15 and TRBJ1-1; D is ambiguous. V was shortened by 8 bases and J by 4 bases, with 11 bases between the two germline ends. The CDR3 is 12 amino acids. Germline V gives CDR1 LNHNV, CDR2 YYDKDF (reference sequence). The CDR3 region has the DNA TGTGCCACCGGAATTTCGGGCACTGAAGCTTTCTTT. Its translation: CATGISGTEAFF.

This chain uses TRBV10-1 with TRBJ2-7, with 7 bases that match TRBD1. This CDR3 is built from 12 residues. CDR1 and CDR2 from the germline V gene are WNHNN and SYGVQD (reference sequence). V lost 8 bases and J lost 0; bases outside the gene matches: 1. The CDR3 sequence is CASGDSSYEQYF. The DNA of the CDR3 is TGCGCCAGCGGGGACAGCTCCTACGAGCAGTACTTC.

Here the CDR3 reads CASSDGTAIYNEQFF. The CDR3 bases are TGTGCCAGCAGCGACGGGACTGCCATCTACAATGAGCAGTTCTTC. The rearrangement uses TRBV11-3 and TRBJ2-1, with a tentative D call TRBD2 (6 bases). Germline lookup yields CDR1 SGHNT and CDR2 YENEEA. The V gene lost 5 bases and the J gene lost 3 bases, with 14 bases spanning the gap. The CDR3 sequence is 15 residues long.

The chain uses TRBV25-1 and TRBJ1-1; no firm D call. This CDR3 is 13 amino acids long. Germline CDR1 reads MGHDK; CDR2 reads SYGVNS. The V end lost 5 bases, the J end lost 1 base, and 8 bases lay between the germline ends. The CDR3 protein is CASSFAQNTEAFF. The DNA for the CDR3 is TGTGCCAGCAGTTTTGCCCAGAACACTGAAGCTTTCTTT.

This sequence joins TRBV6-6 and TRBJ2-5, with D tentatively TRBD2 (6 bases). There are 16 residues in the CDR3. Germline V gene sequence: CDR1 MNHNY, CDR2 SVGAGI (reference sequence). V lost 0 bases and J lost 5, with 16 bases in between. The CDR3 sequence is CASSYSEFRGSETQYF. In DNA form, the CDR3 reads TGTGCCAGCAGTTACTCGGAGTTCCGGGGGAGCGAGACCCAGTACTTC.

The J gene is TRBJ1-1, the V gene TRBV11-2, with 7 bases identical to TRBD1. The CDR3 length is 17 residues. J lost 2 bases, V lost 2 bases, and 11 bases had no gene match. Germline V gives CDR1 SGHAT, CDR2 FQNNGV. The CDR3 coding sequence is TGTGCCAGCAGCTTAATGGGACAGTCCACGATCAACACTGAAGCTTTCTTT. This encodes CASSLMGQSTINTEAFF.

Comment on this clone: This CDR3 is also generated by other DNA sequences in the sample. The rearrangement joins TRBV5-4 to TRBJ2-7; TRBD1 might be the D (6 bases). Germline V gene lookup returns CDR1 SGHNT and CDR2 YYREEE (reference sequence). V lost 0 bases and J lost 3, with 7 bases in between. The CDR3 is 13 residues long. The CDR3 nucleotides are TGTGCCAGCAGCTTGGGGGGGCACTACGAGCAGTACTTC. Protein sequence: CASSLGGHYEQYF. Looking up the rest from reference TRBV5-4 and TRBJ2-7 gives the full variable domain: ETGVTQSPTHLIKTRGQQVTLRCSSQSGHNTVSWYQQALGQGPQFIFQYYREEENGRGNFPPRFSGLQFPNYSSELNVNALELDDSALYLCASSLGGHYEQYFGPGTRLTVT.